The sequence of this TCR beta chain was determined in a study of cytomegalovirus exposure and HLA in healthy donors. Trimming cost V 5 bases and J 0 bases, with 11 bases left between them. Per the germline V gene, CDR1 is SNHLY and CDR2 is FYNNEI. The CDR3 is 15 amino acids. The PCR ran on 60 Vbeta and 13 Jbeta primers. Some clones are missing from TCRdb's copy, which holds only in-frame ones; the method was immunoSEQ multiplex PCR. The sample consists of 150,000 to 200,000 clones, just over 70% of them appearing once. The sample taken for sequencing was PBMCs. The chain uses TRBV2 and TRBJ1-5, with D possibly matching TRBD1 (5 bases). The clonotype originates from a man between 18 and 35 years old in good health and CMV-seropositive. The CDR3 nucleotides are TGTGCCAGCAGTTCCGACAGCTATAGCAATCAGCCCCAGCATTTT. Its protein product is CASSSDSYSNQPQHF.